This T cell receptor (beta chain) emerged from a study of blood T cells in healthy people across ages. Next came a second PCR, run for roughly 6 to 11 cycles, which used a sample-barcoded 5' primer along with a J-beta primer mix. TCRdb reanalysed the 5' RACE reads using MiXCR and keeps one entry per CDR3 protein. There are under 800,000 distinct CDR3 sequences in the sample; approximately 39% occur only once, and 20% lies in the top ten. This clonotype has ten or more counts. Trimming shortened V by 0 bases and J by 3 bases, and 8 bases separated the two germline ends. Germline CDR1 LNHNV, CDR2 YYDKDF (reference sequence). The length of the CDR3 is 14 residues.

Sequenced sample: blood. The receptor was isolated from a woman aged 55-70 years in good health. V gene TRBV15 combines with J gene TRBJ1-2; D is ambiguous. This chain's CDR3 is CATSRDDGYYGYTF. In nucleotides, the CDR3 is TGTGCCACCAGCAGAGACGACGGGTACTATGGCTACACCTTC.